This T cell receptor (beta chain) was sequenced in a study of cytomegalovirus exposure and HLA in healthy donors. The overall study: Approximately 85 million unique TCRs from HLA-typed donors made up an early data release. Points from the study as a whole: Looking again later, the authors saw that most CMV-associated TCR beta chains seemed HLA-restricted. In vitro, a few CMV-associated chains proved specific for CMV antigens.

Details on this clone: Its antigen is not known.

PCR used 60 Vbeta primers and 13 Jbeta primers. Using immunoSEQ multiplex PCR, the repertoire was profiled, and TCRdb retains in-frame clones only, with some absent. This listing includes 35,000 to 45,000 clones. When sampled, the donors appeared nominally healthy, though they likely had unrecorded immune exposures. From germline, CDR1 is SGHNT and CDR2 YENEEA. This CDR3 has 14 residues. V was shortened by 0 bases and J by 4 bases, with 10 bases between the two germline ends. This receptor was identified in a male donor in good health and CMV-seronegative. Sequencing was performed on PBMCs. The chain uses TRBV11-3 and TRBJ2-7, with a tentative D call TRBD1 (6 bases). As DNA, the CDR3 is TGTGCCAGCAGCTTAGATGCCAGGGGTTACGAGCAGTACTTC. The encoded protein is CASSLDARGYEQYF.